The 32 T cell receptor beta chains given below trace back to one sample, sequenced in a study of T cells in Graves' hyperthyroidism and ophthalmopathy. From RNA transcripts, TCR beta CDR3 regions were amplified. The TCR CDR3 was amplified in a first-round RT-PCR using the HTBI primer set. Via MiXCR, TCRdb re-called the multiplex PCR reads, giving one row per CDR3 protein. This table holds 450,000 to 650,000 distinct CDR3 sequences, 11% to 15% found once. The sequenced material came from blood. All receptors come from a woman younger than 35 with Graves' ophthalmopathy.

At least ten counts were recorded for this clonotype. This chain uses TRBV3-1 with TRBJ2-7; TRBD2 matches 8 bases. Germline V gene data show CDR1 as LGHDT and CDR2 as YNNKEL (reference sequence). The CDR3 runs to 15 residues. The trim removed 1 base at V and 0 bases at J, leaving 2 bases unmatched. Here the CDR3 DNA reads TGTGCCAGCAGCCAAGGCGGGGGGACCTCCTACGAGCAGTACTTC. The encoded protein is CASSQGGGTSYEQYF.

This clonotype was counted at least ten times. V usage is TRBV27 and J usage is TRBJ2-1; 13 bases match TRBD2. V dropped 4 bases and J dropped 0; count of bases not matched to a gene: 9. The germline CDR1 and CDR2 sequences are MNHEY and SMNVEV (reference sequence). This CDR3 is built from 19 residues. In DNA, the CDR3 is TGTGCCAGCAGTTCCGGACTAGCGGGAGAGACGAGCTCCTACAATGAGCAGTTCTTC. As protein: CASSSGLAGETSSYNEQFF.

This clonotype was picked up many times. The chain carries TRBV28 and TRBJ2-7; the D gene is possibly TRBD1 (5 bases). V was pared by 4 bases and J by 3 bases, with 13 bases between. Germline V lookup: CDR1 MDHEN, CDR2 SYDVKM. The CDR3 has 14 amino acids. CDR3 nucleotides: TGTGCCAGCAGTTCCAGGGTTATTCTCTACGAGCAGTACTTC. Translated: CASSSRVILYEQYF.

The chain joins TRBV5-6 to TRBJ1-1; 8 bases fit TRBD1. Germline lookup yields CDR1 SGHDT and CDR2 YYEEEE. V gave up 2 bases and J gave up 4 bases; unmatched junction bases: 4. The CDR3 is made up of 14 amino acids. Written as DNA, the CDR3 is TGTGCCAGCAGCTTAATTGACAGGGGCACTGAAGCTTTCTTT. It encodes CASSLIDRGTEAFF.

There are many counts of this clonotype. This chain joins TRBV2 and TRBJ2-5; the match to TRBD2 covers 9 bases. The CDR3 totals 16 residues. The V segment lost 8 bases and the J segment 5 bases; nucleotides outside the gene matches: 15. Germline V gene sequence: CDR1 SNHLY, CDR2 FYNNEI. The CDR3 sequence is CASGRGVSGSSETQYF. The CDR3 DNA follows: TGTGCCAGCGGGAGAGGCGTTAGCGGGAGTTCGGAGACCCAGTACTTC.

The chain links TRBV27 to TRBJ2-1; 13 nucleotides match TRBD2. This CDR3 is 18 amino acids long. Germline V lookup: CDR1 MNHEY, CDR2 SMNVEV (reference sequence). The V and J ends lost 6 bases and 2 bases, in that order; junction bases with no gene match: 10. The CDR3 here is CASSRPPTSGRAYNEQFF. The DNA for the CDR3 is TGTGCCAGCAGCCGCCCCCCTACTAGCGGGAGGGCCTACAATGAGCAGTTCTTC.

Ten or more counts support this clonotype. The rearrangement uses TRBV6-5 and TRBJ1-6; TRBD1 agrees at 7 bases. Trimming cost V 0 bases and J 9 bases; bases outside gene matches: 2. Germline CDR1 MNHEY, CDR2 SVGAGI. This CDR3 contains 14 residues. This chain's CDR3 is CASSYSGGGSPLHF. The CDR3 DNA is TGTGCCAGCAGTTACTCAGGGGGCGGTTCACCCCTCCACTTT.

The sample holds many counts of this clonotype. The gene calls are TRBV5-1 and TRBJ2-7, with a possible D match to TRBD2 (6 bases). Trimming left V 6 bases short and J 4 bases short, with 26 bases between. This CDR3 comprises 17 residues. Germline lookup yields CDR1 SGHRS and CDR2 YFSETQ. DNA of the CDR3: TGCGCCAGCACCCCGTCGGGATTACCGGGACTCATATACGAGCAGTACTTC. Translating it yields CASTPSGLPGLIYEQYF.

This clonotype was seen repeatedly, ten times or more. The chain combines TRBV3-1 with TRBJ2-7; the match to TRBD2 covers 10 bases. V shed 2 bases, J shed 2 bases, and the junction held 9 bases outside the gene matches. The CDR3 extends over 17 amino acids. The V gene's germline CDR1 is LGHDT and CDR2 YNNKEL (reference sequence). CDR3 sequence (DNA): TGTGCCAGCAGCCAACGTCTAGCGGGAGCCTACACCTACGAGCAGTACTTC. Its translation: CASSQRLAGAYTYEQYF.

The sample holds many counts of this clonotype. The CDR3 reads CASGAGTSVYNEQFF. In DNA form, the CDR3 reads TGTGCCAGCGGGGCCGGGACTAGCGTCTACAATGAGCAGTTCTTC. This chain uses TRBV2 with TRBJ2-1; 10 bases match TRBD2. This CDR3 contains 15 residues. Germline V gene lookup returns CDR1 SNHLY and CDR2 FYNNEI. J gave up 3 bases and V 8 bases, and 7 bases lay outside the gene matches.

The V and J genes are TRBV27 and TRBJ2-2; tentative D call: TRBD1 (5 bases). The CDR3 covers 16 residues. Between the trimmed V and J ends, which lost 3 bases and 2 bases, there was a span of 13 bases. CDR1 and CDR2 (germline): MNHEY, SMNVEV (reference sequence). CDR3 loop: CASSFFIGQNTGELFF. The DNA of the CDR3 is TGTGCCAGCAGTTTTTTTATAGGACAAAACACCGGGGAGCTGTTTTTT.

The V gene is TRBV6-2 or TRBV6-3, the J gene TRBJ1-2; D is ambiguous. The CDR3 has 17 residues. The V end lost 2 bases, the J end lost 0 bases, and 16 bases lay between the germline ends. Germline values: CDR1 MNHEY, CDR2 SVGEGT. CDR3 coding DNA: TGTGCCAGCAGTTACGCCGGTCGGGCGGAAGCTAACTATGGCTACACCTTC. The encoded protein is CASSYAGRAEANYGYTF.

This clonotype was picked up many times. This chain uses TRBV12-3 or TRBV12-4 with TRBJ2-1; 9 nucleotides align to TRBD2. V trimming: 2 bases; J trimming: 9 bases; junction bases outside the gene matches: 14. CDR3 size: 17 residues. The CDR3 loop reads CASSLWLAGPRGSEQFF. CDR3 in DNA: TGTGCCAGCAGTTTATGGCTAGCGGGACCCAGAGGGAGTGAGCAGTTCTTC.

This clonotype has a handful of counts. A read error is possible here, since a much larger clone lies one base away. This sequence joins TRBV9 and TRBJ1-4, with D unclear. This CDR3 is built from 15 residues. CDR1 and CDR2 (germline): SGDLS, YYNGEE. The CDR3 DNA is TGTGCCAGCAGCCCACATCTGACAACTAATGGAAAACTGTTTTTT. This gives the protein CASSPHLTTNGKLFF.

This clonotype was counted many times. This chain links TRBV2 with TRBJ2-6; D ambiguous. Germline V gives CDR1 SNHLY, CDR2 FYNNEI. V was clipped by 2 bases and J by 1 base, with 9 bases between them. The CDR3 has 16 residues. The CDR3 is CASSEWAPSGANVLTF. The CDR3 nucleotides are TGTGCCAGCAGTGAATGGGCCCCATCTGGGGCCAACGTCCTGACTTTC.

The V and J genes are TRBV18 and TRBJ2-3; 13 bases map to TRBD2. J lost 5 bases, V lost 4 bases, and 6 bases had no gene match. Germline V gives CDR1 KGHSH, CDR2 LQKENI. This CDR3 has 16 residues. The CDR3 region is CASSLGLAGAKDTQYF. DNA of the CDR3: TGTGCCAGCTCACTAGGACTAGCGGGAGCGAAAGATACGCAGTATTTT.

This clonotype was observed a few times. Without the conserved terminal phenylalanine or tryptophan, this CDR3 likely stems from a read error. V gene TRBV11-3 combines with J gene TRBJ2-1; a possible D gene is TRBD2 (5 bases). V was clipped by 5 bases and J by 1 base, with 9 bases between them. The germline V gene encodes CDR1 SGHNT and CDR2 YENEEA. The CDR3 sequence is 14 residues long. The CDR3 here is CASSLLASYNEQFL. The CDR3 DNA reads as TGTGCCAGCAGCCTCCTAGCATCCTACAATGAGCAGTTCCTC.

The V call is TRBV27, the J call TRBJ2-7; either TRBD1 or TRBD2 may fit D (5 bases each). The V and J ends lost 5 bases and 4 bases respectively, with 18 bases between them. The length of the CDR3 is 15 residues. Germline CDR1 MNHEY, CDR2 SMNVEV (reference sequence). CDR3 sequence: CASSLSPGTAYEQYF. The DNA of the CDR3 is TGTGCCAGCAGTCTTTCCCCCGGGACGGCATACGAGCAGTACTTC.

This clonotype was recorded many times. The V call is TRBV20-1, the J call TRBJ2-7, with 10 bases matching TRBD2. Germline V lookup: CDR1 DFQATT, CDR2 SNEGSKA (reference sequence). CDR3 size: 13 residues. V shed 6 bases and J 7 bases; nucleotides not matched to a gene: 9. The DNA for the CDR3 is TGCAGTGCCGAGGGGACTAGCGTGGGAGAGCAGTACTTC. It specifies CSAEGTSVGEQYF.

The sample holds many counts of this clonotype. The genes are TRBV11-2 and TRBJ1-4; 10 bases are shared with TRBD1. Germline V gives CDR1 SGHAT, CDR2 FQNNGV. The CDR3 consists of 16 residues. V lost 3 bases to trimming and J lost 7 bases; unmatched junction nucleotides: 8. The CDR3 coding sequence is TGTGCCAGCAGCTTTCAGGCGACAGGGGGCCCTGAAAAACTGTTTTTT. As protein: CASSFQATGGPEKLFF. The full variable domain, completed using reference TRBV11-2 and TRBJ1-4, is EAGVAQSPRYKIIEKRQSVAFWCNPISGHATLYWYQQILGQGPKLLIQFQNNGVVDDSQLPKDRFSAERLKGVDSTLKIQPAKLEDSAVYLCASSFQATGGPEKLFFGSGTQLSVL.

This clonotype was recorded at least ten times. This rearrangement joins TRBV6-6 to TRBJ1-1; maybe TRBD1 (6 bases). The V end lost 2 bases, the J end lost 0 bases, and 13 bases lay between the germline ends. CDR1 is MNHNY, CDR2 SVGAGI, per germline (reference sequence). CDR3 length equals 16 residues. The CDR3 here is CASSYTRQGMNTEAFF. CDR3 in DNA: TGTGCCAGCAGTTACACGAGGCAGGGGATGAACACTGAAGCTTTCTTT.

This clonotype was counted at least ten times. The chain has TRBV2 and TRBJ2-5, with 12 positions matching TRBD2. Unmatched junction bases numbered 7, after V lost 8 bases and J lost 3 bases. The length of the CDR3 is 15 residues. Germline V lookup: CDR1 SNHLY, CDR2 FYNNEI. The chain's CDR3 is CASPGLAGPKETQYF. As DNA, the CDR3 is TGTGCCAGCCCAGGACTAGCGGGACCCAAAGAGACCCAGTACTTC.

In this sample, this clonotype turned up many times. This chain links TRBV28 with TRBJ1-5; D call uncertain. CDR1 and CDR2 (germline): MDHEN, SYDVKM. The CDR3 extends over 16 amino acids. V was cut by 3 bases and J by 1 base, with 13 bases left in between. The CDR3 DNA follows: TGTGCCAGCAGTTTTTTCCGGGTCGGGAGCAATCAGCCCCAGCATTTT. As protein: CASSFFRVGSNQPQHF.

This clonotype was recorded many times. The V gene is TRBV7-3, the J gene TRBJ2-7; D is undetermined. This CDR3 is 15 amino acids long. The ends were cut back, 2 bases at V and 5 bases at J, with 16 bases in the middle. From germline, CDR1 is SGHTA and CDR2 FQGTGA. CDR3 coding DNA: TGTGCCAGCAGCTTATCCCCGACGGGCGGTCACGAGCAGTACTTC. Its translation: CASSLSPTGGHEQYF.

This clonotype was seen repeatedly, ten times or more. The CDR3 bases are TGTGCCACCCTCCCAGGGGAAAAACTGTTTTTT. The encoded protein is CATLPGEKLFF. The J gene is TRBJ1-4, the V gene TRBV2, with a tentative D call TRBD1 (5 bases). The germline CDR1 and CDR2 sequences are SNHLY and FYNNEI. CDR3 length equals 11 residues. Deletions cut 10 bases from V and 8 bases from J, with 11 bases between.

In its sample, this clonotype was seen many times. This chain connects TRBV10-3 to TRBJ1-2; a possible D gene is TRBD1 (5 bases). This CDR3 region has 17 residues. The V end lost 6 bases, the J end lost 8 bases, and 28 bases lay between the germline ends. Germline V gene lookup returns CDR1 ENHRY and CDR2 SYGVKD. The DNA for the CDR3 is TGTGCCATCAGAGAAACACAGGACGGCCTTTCTATGTGGGGCTACACCTTC. Its translation is CAIRETQDGLSMWGYTF.

This clonotype has ten or more counts. The chain recombines TRBV6-1 with TRBJ1-2; D call uncertain. In germline, CDR1 is MNHNS, CDR2 SASEGT. This CDR3 spans 15 amino acids. The V end was cut by 2 bases, the J end by 2 bases, with 12 bases between. The CDR3 DNA reads TGTGCCAGCAGTGAATCGGAAGCAGGCAACTATGGCTACACCTTC. It yields the protein CASSESEAGNYGYTF.

V is TRBV24-1 and J is TRBJ2-3, with 9 bases matching TRBD1. Germline CDR1 reads KGHDR; CDR2 reads SFDVKD. CDR3 length: 13 residues. V shed 11 bases and J 6 bases; nucleotides not matched to a gene: 8. The CDR3 DNA sequence: TGTGCCATTGGGACAGGGAGTAGGGATACGCAGTATTTT. Protein: CAIGTGSRDTQYF.

CDR3 loop: CASSQGIRETNYGYTF. CDR3 DNA: TGTGCCAGCAGCCAAGGGATCCGGGAGACTAACTATGGCTACACCTTC. This rearrangement joins TRBV3-1 to TRBJ1-2, with D uncertain. The germline CDR1 and CDR2 sequences are LGHDT and YNNKEL (reference sequence). Trimming removed 1 base from V and 0 bases from J, with 12 bases in between. The CDR3 is made up of 16 amino acids.

This clonotype was recorded at least ten times. The J gene is TRBJ2-3, the V gene TRBV28; TRBD2 agrees at 8 bases. Germline loops: CDR1 MDHEN, CDR2 SYDVKM. The CDR3 consists of 15 residues. After removal of 6 bases from V and 7 bases from J, the junction contained 12 bases not matched to a gene. This CDR3 is CASSTPGRATYTQYF. The DNA of the CDR3 is TGTGCCAGCAGCACGCCCGGGAGGGCCACGTATACGCAGTATTTT.

In its sample, this clonotype was seen many times. This chain connects TRBV7-2 to TRBJ1-4; TRBD1 matches 9 bases. Germline V lookup: CDR1 SGHTA, CDR2 FQGNSA. The junction had 11 bases not matched to a gene; V was cut back by 0 bases and J by 3 bases. CDR3 length: 19 residues. CDR3 in DNA: TGTGCCAGCAGCTTAGCCCCAGGACAGGGGCGTGCGGCTAATGAAAAACTGTTTTTT. Its protein product is CASSLAPGQGRAANEKLFF.

V and J are TRBV19 and TRBJ2-2, with D possibly TRBD2 on 6 matching bases. V gave up 10 bases and J gave up 6 bases, with 21 bases separating them. The CDR3 sequence is 15 residues long. CDR1 LNHDA and CDR2 SQIVND come from the germline V gene (reference sequence). The CDR3, as DNA: TGTGCCACCACCGCAACACGGGAGTGGGCCGGGGAGCTGTTTTTT. This codes for CATTATREWAGELFF.